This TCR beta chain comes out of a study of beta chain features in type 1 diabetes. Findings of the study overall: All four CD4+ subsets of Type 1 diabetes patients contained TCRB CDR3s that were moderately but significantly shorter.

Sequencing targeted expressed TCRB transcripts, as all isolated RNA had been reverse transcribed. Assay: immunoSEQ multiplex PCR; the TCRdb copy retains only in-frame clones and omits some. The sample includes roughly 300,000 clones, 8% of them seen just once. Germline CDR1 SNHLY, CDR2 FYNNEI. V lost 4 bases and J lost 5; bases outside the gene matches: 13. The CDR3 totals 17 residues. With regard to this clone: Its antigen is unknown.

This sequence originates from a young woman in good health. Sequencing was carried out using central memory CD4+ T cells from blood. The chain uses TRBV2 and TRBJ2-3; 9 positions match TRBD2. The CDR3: CASSVLPAGGAGDTQYF. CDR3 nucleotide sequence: TGTGCCAGCAGTGTCCTGCCGGCGGGAGGGGCCGGAGATACGCAGTATTTT.